The 3 T cell receptor beta chains reported below all come from one sample, sequenced in a study of T cell changes during pregnancy in multiple sclerosis. The table came from immunoSEQ multiplex PCR; TCRdb's copy has only in-frame clones and leaves some out. The sample yields some 100,000 clones, around 90% seen once. The sequencing used peripheral blood, collected in the second trimester of pregnancy. These receptors all come from a female donor with multiple sclerosis, enrolled in a pregnancy study.

CDR3 DNA: TGCGCCAGCAGCACAGGGACCTACGAGCAGTACTTC. It yields the protein CASSTGTYEQYF. The chain has TRBV5-1 and TRBJ2-7; TRBD1 might be the D (6 bases). Trimming took 4 bases from V and 2 from J, leaving 7 bases between them. From germline, CDR1 is SGHRS and CDR2 YFSETQ. The CDR3 is made up of 12 amino acids.

The chain uses TRBV5-1 and TRBJ2-3; D is unclear. The germline gives CDR1 SGHRS, CDR2 YFSETQ. The CDR3 length is 15 residues. Trimming left V 1 base short and J 0 bases short, with 9 bases between. The CDR3 sequence: CASSLFPTSTDTQYF. DNA for the CDR3: TGCGCCAGCAGCTTGTTCCCTACTAGCACAGATACGCAGTATTTT.

V usage is TRBV9 and J usage is TRBJ1-1; a weak D match, TRBD1 (5 bases). Germline CDR1 SGDLS, CDR2 YYNGEE. V lost 2 bases and J 4 bases, leaving 12 bases between the germline ends. The CDR3 sequence is 14 residues long. CDR3 bases: TGTGCCAGCAGCGTTGGGGGGTGGAGCACTGAAGCTTTCTTT. This translates into CASSVGGWSTEAFF.